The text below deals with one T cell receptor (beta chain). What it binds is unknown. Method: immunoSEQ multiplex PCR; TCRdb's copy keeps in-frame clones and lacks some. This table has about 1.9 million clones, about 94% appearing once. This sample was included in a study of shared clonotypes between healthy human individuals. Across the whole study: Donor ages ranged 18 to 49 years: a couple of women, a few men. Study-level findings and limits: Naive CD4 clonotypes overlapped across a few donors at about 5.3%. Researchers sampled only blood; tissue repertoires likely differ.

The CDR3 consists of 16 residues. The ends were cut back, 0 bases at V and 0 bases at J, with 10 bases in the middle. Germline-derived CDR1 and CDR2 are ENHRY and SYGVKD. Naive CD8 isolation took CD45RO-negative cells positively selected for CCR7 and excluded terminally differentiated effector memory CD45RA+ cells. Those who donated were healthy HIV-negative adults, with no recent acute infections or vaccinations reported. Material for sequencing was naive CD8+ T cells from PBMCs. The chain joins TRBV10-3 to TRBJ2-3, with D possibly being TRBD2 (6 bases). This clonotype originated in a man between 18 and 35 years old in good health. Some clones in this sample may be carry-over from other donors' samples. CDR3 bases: TGTGCCATCAGTGAGTCGGAGGGCGTAAGCACAGATACGCAGTATTTT. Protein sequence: CAISESEGVSTDTQYF.